This entry features one T cell receptor (beta chain) sequence. The specificity of this receptor is unknown. No base-level quality is on record; no much larger clone is a single base apart. RNA was extracted using the RNeasy kit, and about 0.45 to 1 microgram was reverse transcribed with random hexamers. The immunoSEQ multiplex PCR assay, covering 54 Vbeta and 13 Jbeta segments, was used to amplify TCR beta CDR3 regions. PCR amplification bias was corrected by using a synthetic template baseline for primer optimization and computational correction. Per the source publication's procedure: Reads were annotated to V, D and J genes per IMGT and analyzed with immunoSEQ Analyzer, keeping only productive sequences. To calculate clonality, Shannon entropy was normalized by log2 of the number of productive unique sequences and then subtracted from one. For each patient and control, public and private clones were evaluated among the 100 most prevalent clones. Clones were defined as Susac-specific when absent from the healthy and MS cohorts, from some 1,100 published viral clones and from other ImmuneACCESS disease sequences. The raw public reads went through TCRdb reprocessing: fastp at Q25, MiXCR clone calling, in-frame beta chains kept. Identical CDR3 proteins give one entry, which carries the most common genes and DNA. The authors' filters were not applied to this entry. For this sample there are under 150,000 distinct CDR3 sequences; more than 85% appear just once. 0.14% of the sample is in the top ten clones.

Via the germline V gene (reference sequence), CDR1 is GTSNPN and CDR2 SVGIG. V lost 0 bases and J lost 4 bases; the stretch between them is 6 bases long. The cysteine opens and the phenylalanine closes a CDR3 of 13 amino acids. Only the CDR3 DNA is retained, 39 bases long and in frame from the first base. Peripheral blood CD8+ and CD4+ T cells from healthy donors, Susac syndrome patients and multiple sclerosis patients were profiled by high-throughput TCR beta sequencing. Recently defined diagnostic criteria for definite or probable disease were met by the Susac syndrome patients. Bulk CD8+ and CD4+ T cells were purified magnetically by negative isolation, whereas CD8+ TEMRA cells were enriched by FACS. Blood was drawn into EDTA tubes, processed within 24 hours, and PBMCs were isolated by density gradient centrifugation. PBMCs intended for TCR sequencing were cryopreserved in liquid nitrogen and were subsequently thawed in a 37 degrees C water bath. A purity of at least 90% was achieved for sorted or isolated CD4+, CD8+ and CD8+ TEMRA cells.

The sample is drawn from a study of CD8 T cells in Susac syndrome (dated by TCRdb to between 2018 and 2020). Study-level background: Among the Susac syndrome patients who were sequenced, clinically active disease was present in roughly six and clinical remission was observed in roughly eight. Susac syndrome patients were therapy-naive, on corticosteroids (some also receiving IVIg), or on IVIg alone at blood withdrawal. Repertoire sequencing was used to test whether CD8+ T cell activation and differentiation in Susac syndrome was antigen driven. Study-level results and caveats: The number of individuals in the TCR sequencing and HLA analysis was recognized as being relatively small. The CD4+ T cell repertoire of patients with Susac syndrome showed no detectable clonal expansion.

Recombination joined TRBV30 with TRBJ2-2; the D gene is unclear. The sequencing sample was made of CD4+ T cells from PBMCs. This TCR came from a human donor with Susac syndrome. The CDR3 reads CAWSVWPTGELFF. The DNA is as follows: TGTGCCTGGAGTGTATGGCCCACCGGGGAGCTGTTTTTT.